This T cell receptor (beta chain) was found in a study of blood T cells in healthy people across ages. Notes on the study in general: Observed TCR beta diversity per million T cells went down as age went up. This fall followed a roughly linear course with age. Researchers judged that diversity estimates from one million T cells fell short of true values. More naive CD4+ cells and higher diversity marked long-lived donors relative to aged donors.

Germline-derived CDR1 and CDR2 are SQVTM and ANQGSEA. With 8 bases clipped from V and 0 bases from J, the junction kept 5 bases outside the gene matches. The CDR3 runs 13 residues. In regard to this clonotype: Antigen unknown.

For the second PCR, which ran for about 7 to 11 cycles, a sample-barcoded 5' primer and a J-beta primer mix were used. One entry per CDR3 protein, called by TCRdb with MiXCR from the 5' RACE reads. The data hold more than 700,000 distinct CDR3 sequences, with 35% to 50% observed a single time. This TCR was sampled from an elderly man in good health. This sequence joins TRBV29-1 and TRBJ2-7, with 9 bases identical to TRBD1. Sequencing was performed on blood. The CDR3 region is CSIPGQGSYEQYF. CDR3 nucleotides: TGCAGCATCCCGGGACAGGGCTCCTACGAGCAGTACTTC.